These T cell receptor beta chains were read from a single sample in a study of shared clonotypes between healthy human individuals. The assay was immunoSEQ multiplex PCR, and TCRdb's table has in-frame clones only and misses some. The data contain about 330,000 clones, roughly 84% of them singletons. The sample comprised memory CD8+ T cells sorted from blood. The receptors derive from a man aged 18 to 29 in good health. Both conserved end residues are part of each CDR3. D genes are given only for firm matches. Clone size is given for some rows only: seen once, a few or many times, or a class if the clone is expanded.

d_gene	v_gene	j_gene	abundance	CDR3aa	CDR3nt
TRBD2	TRBV7-9	TRBJ2-4	once	CASSFSGEAKNIQYF	TGTGCCAGCAGCTTCAGCGGGGAGGCCAAAAACATTCAGTACTTC
.	TRBV5-5	TRBJ2-3	.	CASSLKDWSTDTQYF	TGTGCCAGCAGCTTGAAGGACTGGAGCACAGATACGCAGTATTTT
.	TRBV27	TRBJ1-5	.	CASSLDRFNQPQHF	TGTGCCAGCAGTTTGGACCGCTTCAATCAGCCCCAGCATTTT
TRBD1	TRBV6-5	TRBJ2-7	.	CASSLGQGGSYEQYF	TGTGCCAGCAGCTTGGGACAGGGCGGAAGCTACGAGCAGTACTTC
.	TRBV21-1	TRBJ1-4	.	CASSKYRGHTNEKLFF	TGTGCCAGCAGCAAGTATCGTGGACATACGAATGAAAAACTGTTTTTT
.	TRBV6-5	TRBJ1-2	.	CASSYGGNGYTF	TGTGCCAGCAGTTACGGGGGCAATGGCTACACCTTC
.	TRBV27	TRBJ2-7	.	CASSLLGPSYEQYF	TGTGCCAGCAGTTTACTAGGCCCCTCCTACGAGCAGTACTTC
.	TRBV5-1	TRBJ1-1	.	CASRVAGQNTEAFF	TGCGCCAGCAGAGTAGCCGGTCAGAACACTGAAGCTTTCTTT
.	TRBV30	TRBJ2-7	.	CAWAESYEQYF	TGTGCCTGGGCCGAGTCCTACGAGCAGTACTTC
.	TRBV27	TRBJ1-5	.	CASSFIGVKGNQPQHF	TGTGCCAGCAGTTTTATCGGGGTCAAAGGCAATCAGCCCCAGCATTTT
TRBD1	TRBV6-5	TRBJ1-4	.	CASRPTGGVGEKLFF	TGTGCCAGCAGGCCCACAGGGGGCGTAGGGGAAAAACTGTTTTTT
.	TRBV6-6	TRBJ2-3	.	CASSYSRGTDTQYF	TGTGCCAGCAGTTATTCAAGGGGAACAGATACGCAGTATTTT
.	TRBV30	TRBJ2-7	.	CAWSISSYEQYF	TGTGCCTGGTCTATAAGCTCCTACGAGCAGTACTTC
.	TRBV7-2	TRBJ2-7	.	CASSYQTDVGYEQYF	TGTGCCAGCAGCTATCAGACGGACGTCGGCTACGAGCAGTACTTC
TRBD2	TRBV6-5	TRBJ2-7	.	CASSYSAGGAYEQYF	TGTGCCAGCAGTTACTCAGCGGGGGGGGCCTACGAGCAGTACTTC
.	TRBV4-3	TRBJ2-3	.	CASSQDGASTDTQYF	TGCGCCAGCAGCCAAGACGGAGCTAGCACAGATACGCAGTATTTT
.	TRBV29-1	TRBJ2-1	.	CSVESIRAGENEQFF	TGCAGCGTTGAATCAATCAGGGCAGGGGAAAATGAGCAGTTCTTC
.	TRBV10-3	TRBJ1-1	once	CAISESPDNPGDTEAFF	TGTGCCATCAGTGAGTCGCCGGATAACCCTGGGGACACTGAAGCTTTCTTT
TRBD1	TRBV15	TRBJ1-2	.	CATSFPGQGNGYTF	TGTGCCACCAGCTTTCCGGGACAGGGGAATGGCTACACCTTC
.	TRBV4-1	TRBJ2-7	.	CASSQVQGYSYEQYF	TGCGCCAGCAGCCAAGTTCAGGGGTACTCCTACGAGCAGTACTTC
.	TRBV5-6	TRBJ1-1	once	CASMSGNTEAFF	TGTGCCAGCATGTCGGGGAACACTGAAGCTTTCTTT
.	TRBV6-5	TRBJ2-3	.	CASSQIETDTQYF	TGTGCCAGCAGCCAAATAGAGACAGATACGCAGTATTTT
.	TRBV5-4	TRBJ2-3	.	CASSRGSDTQYF	TGTGCCAGCAGTCGGGGGTCCGATACGCAGTATTTT
TRBD2	TRBV4-1	TRBJ2-1	.	CASSPTPRTSHYNEQFF	TGCGCCAGCAGCCCGACCCCCCGGACTAGCCACTACAATGAGCAGTTCTTC
TRBD1	TRBV5-1	TRBJ1-1	.	CASSDRGIGNTEAFF	TGCGCCAGCTCGGACAGGGGGATAGGGAACACTGAAGCTTTCTTT
.	TRBV2	TRBJ2-1	.	CASSEGSSVQFF	TGTGCCAGCAGTGAAGGGTCATCAGTGCAGTTCTTC
.	TRBV5-6	TRBJ1-1	.	CASSSWGRGNTEAFF	TGTGCCAGCAGCTCGTGGGGGCGAGGAAACACTGAAGCTTTCTTT
.	TRBV6-6	TRBJ1-1	.	CASSSLSGQLNTEAFF	TGTGCCAGCAGTTCCCTAAGCGGACAGTTGAACACTGAAGCTTTCTTT
.	TRBV7-9	TRBJ2-2	.	CASSPNTGGHWFF	TGTGCCAGCAGCCCCAACACGGGCGGGCATTGGTTTTTT
.	TRBV6-1	TRBJ2-7	.	CASSEGYEQYF	TGTGCCAGCAGTGAAGGTTACGAGCAGTACTTC
TRBD2	TRBV13	TRBJ2-3	.	CASTLRGSGGSTDTQYF	TGTGCCAGCACCTTGCGGGGTAGCGGGGGGAGCACAGATACGCAGTATTTT
.	TRBV6-4	TRBJ1-6	.	CASSSPTRGRVNNSPLHF	TGTGCCAGCAGCTCCCCGACGAGGGGGAGGGTTAACAATTCACCCCTCCACTTT
TRBD2	TRBV5-5	TRBJ2-7	.	CASSTPTGDDGTSGSSEQYF	TGTGCCAGCAGCACCCCTACAGGGGATGATGGGACTAGCGGGTCCAGCGAGCAGTACTTC
.	TRBV13	TRBJ1-1	.	CASSDPTRTNTEAFF	TGTGCCAGCAGCGACCCGACCCGTACTAACACTGAAGCTTTCTTT
.	TRBV5-6	TRBJ2-7	.	CASSLFPKTYEQYF	TGTGCCAGCAGCTTGTTTCCGAAGACCTACGAGCAGTACTTC
.	TRBV5-4	TRBJ2-7	.	CASSLITSHYEQYF	TGTGCCAGCAGCTTGATTACAAGTCACTACGAGCAGTACTTC
TRBD1	TRBV5-4	TRBJ1-2	.	CASSTGTGGGYGYTF	TGTGCCAGCAGCACCGGGACAGGGGGCGGGTATGGCTACACCTTC
.	TRBV6-5	TRBJ1-1	once	CASSYGQGVNTEAFF	TGTGCCAGCAGTTACGGGCAGGGAGTGAACACTGAAGCTTTCTTT
.	TRBV25-1	TRBJ1-6	.	CASSLGGGSPLHF	TGTGCCAGCAGTTTGGGGGGGGGTTCACCCCTCCACTTT
.	TRBV9	TRBJ1-5	.	CASSREGNQPQHF	TGTGCCAGCAGCCGGGAAGGCAATCAGCCCCAGCATTTT
.	TRBV10-2	TRBJ2-3	.	CASMEVAALTDTQYF	TGCGCCAGCATGGAGGTAGCGGCCCTCACAGATACGCAGTATTTT
TRBD1	TRBV5-1	TRBJ1-3	.	CASSRDSGNTIYF	TGCGCCAGCAGCCGGGACAGTGGAAACACCATATATTTT
.	TRBV6-5	TRBJ2-7	.	CASSGGSYEQYF	TGTGCCAGCAGTGGGGGCTCCTACGAGCAGTACTTC
TRBD2	TRBV4-1	TRBJ2-3	once	CASSQSPGGFADTQYF	TGCGCCAGCAGCCAGTCTCCGGGAGGGTTCGCAGATACGCAGTATTTT
TRBD2	TRBV4-3	TRBJ2-7	.	CASSQGLAGGTAYEQYF	TGCGCCAGCAGCCAGGGACTAGCGGGAGGGACGGCCTACGAGCAGTACTTC
TRBD1	TRBV9	TRBJ1-6	many	CASSLTGVSGNSPLHF	TGTGCCAGCAGCCTTACAGGGGTGAGCGGAAATTCACCCCTCCACTTT
TRBD2	TRBV4-1	TRBJ2-7	.	CASSPLAGGTYGGYF	TGCGCCAGCAGCCCACTAGCGGGAGGAACCTACGGGGGGTACTTC
.	TRBV10-1	TRBJ2-7	.	CASSDRGETVYEQYF	TGCGCCAGCAGTGACAGGGGTGAGACGGTATACGAGCAGTACTTC
.	TRBV27	TRBJ1-2	.	CASSLSGNDGYTF	TGTGCCAGCAGTTTATCAGGGAACGATGGCTACACCTTC
TRBD2	TRBV9	TRBJ2-3	.	CASSDSGGPTDTQYF	TGTGCCAGCAGCGATAGCGGGGGACCCACGGATACGCAGTATTTT
.	TRBV11-2	TRBJ2-7	.	CASSFGGEQYF	TGTGCCAGCAGCTTTGGCGGCGAGCAGTACTTC
.	TRBV29-1	TRBJ1-5	.	CSVSLGADQPQHF	TGCAGCGTTTCCCTTGGGGCAGATCAGCCCCAGCATTTT